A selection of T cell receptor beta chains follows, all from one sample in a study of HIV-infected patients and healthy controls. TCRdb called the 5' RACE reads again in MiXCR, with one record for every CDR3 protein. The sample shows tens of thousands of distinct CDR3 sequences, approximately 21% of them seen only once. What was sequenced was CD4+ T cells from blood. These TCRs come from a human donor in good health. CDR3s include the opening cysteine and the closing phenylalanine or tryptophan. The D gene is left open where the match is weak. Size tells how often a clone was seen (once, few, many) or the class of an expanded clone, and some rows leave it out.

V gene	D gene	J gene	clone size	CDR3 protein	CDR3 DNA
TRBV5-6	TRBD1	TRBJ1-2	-	CASSSPDRGTNYGYTF	TGTGCCAGCAGCTCCCCGGACAGGGGAACTAACTATGGCTACACCTTC
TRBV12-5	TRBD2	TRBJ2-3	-	CASGPLSGRGTDTQYF	TGTGCTAGTGGCCCTCTGAGCGGGAGAGGCACAGATACGCAGTATTTT
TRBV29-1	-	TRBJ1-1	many	CSVEDPFMNTEAFF	TGCAGCGTTGAAGATCCCTTCATGAACACTGAAGCTTTCTTT
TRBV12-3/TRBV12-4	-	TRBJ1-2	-	CASSFAAGTRYGYTF	TGTGCCAGCAGTTTTGCGGCGGGGACCCGCTATGGCTACACCTTC
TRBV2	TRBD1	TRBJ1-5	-	CASSTQGHSNQPQHF	TGTGCCAGCAGCACACAGGGGCATAGCAATCAGCCCCAGCATTTT
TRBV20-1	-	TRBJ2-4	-	CSARYLQGPTGNIQYF	TGCAGTGCTAGATACTTACAGGGTCCTACTGGAAACATTCAGTACTTC
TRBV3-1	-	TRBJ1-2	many	CASSPRSQSGYTF	TGTGCCAGCAGCCCCCGGAGCCAGTCCGGCTACACCTTC
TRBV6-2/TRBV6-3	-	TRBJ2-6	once	CASSGGTSGANVLTF	TGTGCCAGCAGTGGAGGGACTTCAGGGGCCAACGTCCTGACTTTC
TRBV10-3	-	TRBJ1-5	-	CAISESERDPQHF	TGTGCCATCAGTGAGTCGGAGAGGGATCCCCAGCATTTT
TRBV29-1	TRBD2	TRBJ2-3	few	CSVGTSKQTSGRYNTQYF	TGCAGCGTTGGGACCTCCAAACAGACTAGCGGGAGGTATAATACGCAGTATTTT
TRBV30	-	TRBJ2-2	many	CAWSALTHTGELFF	TGTGCCTGGAGTGCTCTGACGCACACCGGGGAGCTGTTTTTT
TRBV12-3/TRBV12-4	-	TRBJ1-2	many	CASSLVFQGQNGYTF	TGTGCCAGCAGTTTGGTCTTTCAGGGACAAAATGGCTACACCTTC
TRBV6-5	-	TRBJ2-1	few	CASSSDRHYNEQFF	TGTGCCAGCAGTTCTGACAGACACTACAATGAGCAGTTCTTC
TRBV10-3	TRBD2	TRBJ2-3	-	CAISEPLGGTSTDTQYF	TGTGCCATCAGCGAACCTCTCGGGGGGACGAGCACAGATACGCAGTATTTT
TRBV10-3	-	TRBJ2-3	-	CAISRSRESQDTQYF	TGTGCCATCAGTCGAAGTCGGGAGAGTCAAGATACGCAGTATTTT
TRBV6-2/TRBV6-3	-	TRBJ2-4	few	CASRSGNLAKNIQYF	TGTGCCAGCAGATCCGGGAATCTAGCCAAAAACATTCAGTACTTC
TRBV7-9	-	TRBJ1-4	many	CASSSYTLNEKLFF	TGTGCCAGCAGCTCCTACACCCTCAATGAAAAACTGTTTTTT
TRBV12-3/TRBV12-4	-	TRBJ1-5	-	CASSSTGPGGNQPQHF	TGTGCCAGCAGTTCCACAGGGCCAGGGGGCAATCAGCCCCAGCATTTT
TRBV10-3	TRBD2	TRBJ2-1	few	CAISDGTSGSSYNEQFF	TGTGCCATCAGCGATGGGACTAGCGGAAGCTCCTACAATGAGCAGTTCTTC
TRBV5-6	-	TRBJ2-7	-	CASSKLFLTVEQYF	TGTGCCAGCAGCAAGCTTTTCCTTACGGTCGAGCAGTACTTC
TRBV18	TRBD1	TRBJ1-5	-	CASSPATGSSNQPQHF	TGTGCCAGCTCACCGGCGACAGGGTCTAGCAATCAGCCCCAGCATTTT
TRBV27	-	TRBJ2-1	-	CASSLSSRLHYNEQFF	TGTGCCAGCAGTTTATCATCTAGGCTCCACTACAATGAGCAGTTCTTC
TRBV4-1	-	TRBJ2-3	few	CASSQEASRSTDTQYF	TGCGCCAGCAGCCAAGAGGCTAGCCGGAGCACAGATACGCAGTATTTT
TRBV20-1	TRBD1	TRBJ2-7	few	CSAQTGGSPYEQYF	TGCAGTGCCCAGACAGGGGGTTCCCCCTACGAGCAGTACTTC
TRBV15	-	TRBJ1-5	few	CATSREGGNSFQPQHF	TGTGCCACCAGCAGAGAAGGGGGGAACAGTTTTCAGCCCCAGCATTTT
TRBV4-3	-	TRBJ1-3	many	CASSQDNRGNTIYF	TGCGCCAGCAGCCAAGATAACAGGGGAAACACCATATATTTT
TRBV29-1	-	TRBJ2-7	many	CSVVDRTQYF	TGCAGCGTTGTCGACCGGACTCAGTACTTC
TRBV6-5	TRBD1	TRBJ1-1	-	CASSDRGRLGTEAFF	TGTGCCAGCAGCGACAGGGGGCGATTAGGCACTGAAGCTTTCTTT
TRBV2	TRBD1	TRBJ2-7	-	CASRMDRGPYEQYF	TGTGCCAGCAGGATGGACAGGGGGCCCTACGAGCAGTACTTC
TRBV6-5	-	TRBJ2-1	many	CASSYRGYFNEQFF	TGTGCCAGCAGTTATCGGGGATACTTTAATGAGCAGTTCTTC
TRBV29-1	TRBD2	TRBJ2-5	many	CSGLAGGQETQYF	TGCAGCGGCTTAGCGGGAGGGCAAGAGACCCAGTACTTC
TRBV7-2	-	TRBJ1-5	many	CASSRLGANQPQHF	TGTGCCAGCAGCCGACTGGGGGCCAATCAGCCCCAGCATTTT
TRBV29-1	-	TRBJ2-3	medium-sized	CSVGGGSRRTDTQYF	TGCAGCGTTGGTGGCGGGTCCAGACGCACAGATACGCAGTATTTT
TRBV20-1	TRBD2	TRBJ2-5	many	CSARSGGKETQYF	TGCAGTGCTAGATCCGGGGGGAAAGAGACCCAGTACTTC
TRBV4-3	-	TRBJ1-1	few	CASSQEQRTEAFF	TGCGCCAGCAGCCAAGAACAGAGGACTGAAGCTTTCTTT
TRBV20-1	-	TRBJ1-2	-	CSARDRRDYGYTF	TGCAGTGCTAGAGATAGGAGGGACTATGGCTACACCTTC
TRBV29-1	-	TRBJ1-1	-	CSVEDVRRTEAFF	TGCAGCGTTGAAGATGTCAGGCGGACTGAAGCTTTCTTT